The 22 T cell receptor beta chains in this list originate from one sample, sequenced in a study of blood T cell repertoires in COVID-19. Sequenced by immunoSEQ multiplex PCR; TCRdb stores in-frame clones only, minus some. The table records about 60,000 clones, roughly 76% of them present only once. Sequenced sample: peripheral blood. These receptors originate from a woman older than 75 with acute or convalescent COVID-19.

The rearrangement links TRBV18 to TRBJ2-3, with 14 bases fitting TRBD2. Trimming removed 6 bases from V and 2 bases from J; junction bases left unmatched: 7. From germline, CDR1 is KGHSH and CDR2 LQKENI. The CDR3 spans 17 residues. CDR3 protein: CASSQRLAGGSTDTQYF. CDR3 sequence (DNA): TGTGCCAGCTCCCAGCGACTAGCGGGAGGGTCCACAGATACGCAGTATTTT.

The rearrangement uses TRBV29-1 and TRBJ2-7; 8 nucleotides line up with TRBD2. This CDR3 has 13 residues. From germline, CDR1 is SQVTM and CDR2 ANQGSEA. V shed 5 bases, J shed 5 bases, and the junction held 8 bases outside the gene matches. CDR3 region: CSVYAGGPHEQYF. CDR3 in DNA: TGCAGCGTTTACGCGGGAGGACCCCACGAGCAGTACTTC.

The chain recombines TRBV24-1 with TRBJ1-2; no firm D call. CDR3 length: 13 residues. V was trimmed by 4 bases and J by 7 bases, leaving 12 bases between them. Germline CDR1 is KGHDR and CDR2 is SFDVKD. For the CDR3, the DNA is TGTGCCACCAGTGAACTGGAGGGTGCTGGCTACACCTTC. Encoded protein: CATSELEGAGYTF.

The chain is built from TRBV5-4 and TRBJ2-7, with D possibly TRBD2 on 5 matching bases. CDR1 is SGHNT and CDR2 is YYREEE in the germline V gene (reference sequence). CDR3 size: 16 residues. Trimming removed 0 bases at V and 0 bases at J, with 13 bases between. The CDR3 region has the DNA TGTGCCAGCAGCTTGGGAGAAGGGAGTTTCTCCTACGAGCAGTACTTC. Its protein is CASSLGEGSFSYEQYF.

The chain links TRBV21-1 to TRBJ1-2; no DNA check was done on the table's D call, TRBD1. TRBV21-1 is noted as a pseudogene. There are 16 residues in the CDR3. The CDR3, as DNA: TGTGCCAGCAGCGGGGCAGGCCGCCGGGCTAACTATGGCTACACCTTC. Protein product: CASSGAGRRANYGYTF.

The V gene is TRBV7-9, the J gene TRBJ2-1; the D gene is possibly TRBD2 (6 bases). This CDR3 comprises 15 residues. Trimming left V 3 bases short and J 9 bases short, with 18 bases between. Germline CDR1 reads SEHNR; CDR2 reads FQNEAQ (reference sequence). The CDR3 protein is CASSFRDSIPGEQFF. CDR3 DNA sequence: TGTGCCAGCAGCTTTCGGGACTCCATCCCCGGTGAGCAGTTCTTC.

This clone was detected only a few times. The chain joins TRBV7-9 to TRBJ2-7; D unresolved. The CDR3 is made up of 15 amino acids. V was clipped by 1 base and J by 1 base, with 11 bases between them. The germline V gene encodes CDR1 SEHNR and CDR2 FQNEAQ (reference sequence). The CDR3 nucleotides are TGTGCCAGCAGCTTAGGGCGGAGTCAGTCCTACGAGCAGTACTTC. Its translation: CASSLGRSQSYEQYF.

The chain combines TRBV21-1 with TRBJ1-3. TRBV21-1 is listed as a pseudogene. CDR3 length: 17 residues. CDR3 DNA: TGTGCCAGCAGCAAAGCGGTAGGACTGTGCTCTGGAAACACCATATATTTT. This gives the protein CASSKAVGLCSGNTIYF.

The V and J genes are TRBV28 and TRBJ1-5; 8 bases match TRBD1. The CDR3 spans 16 residues. CDR1 is MDHEN, CDR2 SYDVKM, per germline. Losses at the gene ends were 4 bases for V and 7 bases for J; bases not matched to a gene: 12. The CDR3 DNA reads TGTGCCAGCAGTTCCTCCGGGACAGGAGTAGGACAGCCCCAGCATTTT. It translates to CASSSSGTGVGQPQHF.

DNA for the CDR3: TGCGCCAGCAGCCCGGGACAGGCCGACTCCTACGAGCAGTACTTC. As protein: CASSPGQADSYEQYF. V is TRBV4-3 and J is TRBJ2-7, with 8 bases that match TRBD1. Germline loops: CDR1 LGHNA, CDR2 YSLEER. The trim removed 4 bases at V and 0 bases at J, leaving 5 bases unmatched. This CDR3 contains 15 residues.

The J gene is TRBJ2-2, the V gene TRBV19; TRBD2 agrees at 7 bases. In germline, CDR1 is LNHDA, CDR2 SQIVND (reference sequence). V lost 2 bases to trimming and J lost 8 bases; unmatched junction nucleotides: 2. The CDR3 loop spans 13 amino acids. In DNA form, the CDR3 reads TGTGCCAGTAGTATAACGGGAGGTGGGGAGCTGTTTTTT. This gives the protein CASSITGGGELFF. The full variable domain, completed using reference TRBV19 and TRBJ2-2, is DGGITQSPKYLFRKEGQNVTLSCEQNLNHDAMYWYRQDPGQGLRLIYYSQIVNDFQKGDIAEGYSVSREKKESFPLTVTSAQKNPTAFYLCASSITGGGELFFGEGSRLTVL.

The gene calls are TRBV28 and TRBJ2-7, with D possibly matching TRBD1 (7 bases). Trimming removed 5 bases at V and 5 bases at J, with 13 bases between. Germline V lookup: CDR1 MDHEN, CDR2 SYDVKM. The CDR3 length is 13 residues. The CDR3 sequence is CASSIDREDEQYF. In nucleotides, the CDR3 is TGTGCCAGCAGTATCGACAGGGAGGACGAGCAGTACTTC.

The rearrangement joins TRBV2 to TRBJ1-4, with 9 bases lining up with TRBD1. Germline V gene sequence: CDR1 SNHLY, CDR2 FYNNEI. This CDR3 region has 13 residues. V was pared by 6 bases and J by 10 bases, with 6 bases of the junction left unmatched. CDR3 DNA: TGTGCCAGCAGCCCTGGACAGGGGCTAAAACTGTTTTTT. Protein sequence: CASSPGQGLKLFF. Drawing the rest from reference TRBV2 and TRBJ1-4, the complete variable domain is EPEVTQTPSHQVTQMGQEVILRCVPISNHLYFYWYRQILGQKVEFLVSFYNNEISEKSEIFDDQFSVERPDGSNFTLKIRSTKLEDSAMYFCASSPGQGLKLFFGSGTQLSVL.

V and J are TRBV6-5 and TRBJ1-2; D perhaps matches TRBD1 (6 bases). Between the trimmed V and J ends, which lost 0 bases and 5 bases, there was a span of 10 bases. Per germline, CDR1 MNHEY and CDR2 SVGAGI. This CDR3 comprises 14 residues. Written as DNA, the CDR3 is TGTGCCAGCAGTTACTCTACAGGGCAATATGGCTACACCTTC. Residues: CASSYSTGQYGYTF.

The chain joins TRBV11-3 to TRBJ2-1; possibly TRBD1 for D (5 bases). V was cut by 0 bases and J by 4 bases, with 13 bases left in between. The CDR3 contains 16 residues. The germline V gene has CDR1 SGHNT and CDR2 YENEEA. Here the CDR3 reads CASSLDPGYGYNEQFF. In DNA, the CDR3 is TGTGCCAGCAGCTTAGACCCAGGGTACGGTTACAATGAGCAGTTCTTC.

J is TRBJ2-1 and V is TRBV2, with 16 bases that match TRBD2. This CDR3 has 17 amino acids. Unmatched junction bases numbered 7, after V lost 5 bases and J lost 6 bases. CDR1 SNHLY and CDR2 FYNNEI come from the germline V gene. The DNA for the CDR3 is TGTGCCAGCAGTCCTCCCGGGACTAGCGGGAGGGTCAATGAGCAGTTCTTC. Translation gives CASSPPGTSGRVNEQFF.

This clone was counted only a few times. The rearrangement links TRBV7-9 to TRBJ2-7, with 8 bases lining up with TRBD1. The J segment lost 3 bases and the V segment lost 5 bases, leaving 9 bases of the junction unmatched. Germline-derived CDR1 and CDR2 are SEHNR and FQNEAQ (reference sequence). The CDR3 runs to 15 residues. CDR3 nucleotides: TGTGCCAGCAGCCCCCGCGGGACAGGTTTCTACGAGCAGTACTTC. Encoded protein: CASSPRGTGFYEQYF. The variable domain in full, completed from reference TRBV7-9 and TRBJ2-7, reads DTGVSQNPRHKITKRGQNVTFRCDPISEHNRLYWYRQTLGQGPEFLTYFQNEAQLEKSRLLSDRFSAERPKGSFSTLEIQRTEQGDSAMYLCASSPRGTGFYEQYFGPGTRLTVT.

This clone was seen just once. V usage is TRBV5-6 and J usage is TRBJ2-7, with 8 nucleotides matching TRBD1. This CDR3 is 14 amino acids long. CDR1 and CDR2 from the germline V gene are SGHDT and YYEEEE. V lost 1 base to trimming and J lost 7 bases; unmatched junction nucleotides: 7. The CDR3 DNA reads as TGTGCCAGCAGCTTGTTTGACAGGGGCCGAGAGCAGTACTTC. Protein: CASSLFDRGREQYF.

This clone was picked up a small number of times. The rearrangement uses TRBV7-2 and TRBJ1-3, with D uncertain. V shed 4 bases and J shed 0 bases, with 10 bases lying between them. CDR3 length: 15 amino acids. Germline loops: CDR1 SGHTA, CDR2 FQGNSA. CDR3 DNA sequence: TGTGCCAGCAGCTCCTACGGGTCCTCTGGAAACACCATATATTTT. Translating it yields CASSSYGSSGNTIYF.

CDR3 DNA: TGTGCCACTAACGGTCGCGGGACGGAAAATGAAAAACTGTTTTTT. It yields the protein CATNGRGTENEKLFF. The chain couples TRBV28 to TRBJ1-4; perhaps TRBD1 as D (5 bases). Trimming cost V 10 bases and J 5 bases, with 20 bases left between them. CDR3 size: 15 residues. Germline CDR1 reads MDHEN; CDR2 reads SYDVKM.

The chain uses TRBV28 and TRBJ1-5; the match to TRBD1 covers 9 bases. This CDR3 is built from 15 residues. The trim removed 5 bases at V and 4 bases at J, leaving 6 bases unmatched. Germline CDR1 reads MDHEN; CDR2 reads SYDVKM. This CDR3 reads CASSPTGGLNQPQHF. The CDR3 coding sequence is TGTGCCAGCAGTCCTACAGGGGGCCTTAATCAGCCCCAGCATTTT.

This clone is a singleton in its sample. J is TRBJ1-3 and V is TRBV7-9, with 9 bases that match TRBD1. V dropped 4 bases and J dropped 4; count of bases not matched to a gene: 2. Germline V CDR1 and CDR2: SEHNR, FQNEAQ (reference sequence). The CDR3 runs to 14 residues. The CDR3 here is CASSYGTGGNTIYF. The CDR3 DNA sequence: TGTGCCAGCAGCTACGGGACAGGGGGAAACACCATATATTTT.